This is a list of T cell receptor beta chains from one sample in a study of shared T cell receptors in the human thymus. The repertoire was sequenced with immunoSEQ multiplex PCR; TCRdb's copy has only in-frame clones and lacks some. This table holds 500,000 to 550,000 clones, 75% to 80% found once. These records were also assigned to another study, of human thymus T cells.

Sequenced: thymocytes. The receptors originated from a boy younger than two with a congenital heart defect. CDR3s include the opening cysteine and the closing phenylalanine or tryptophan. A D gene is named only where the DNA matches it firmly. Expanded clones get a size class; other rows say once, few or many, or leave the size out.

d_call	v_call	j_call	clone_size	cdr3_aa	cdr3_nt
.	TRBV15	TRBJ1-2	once	CATSSPRSYGYTF	TGTGCCACCAGCAGCCCCCGCAGCTATGGCTACACCTTC
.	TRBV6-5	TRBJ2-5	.	CASSYPGVGETQYF	TGTGCCAGCAGTTACCCAGGGGTCGGGGAGACCCAGTACTTC
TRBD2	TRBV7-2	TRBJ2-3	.	CASSPLLAGEPTDTQYF	TGTGCCAGCAGCCCGTTACTAGCGGGAGAACCCACAGATACGCAGTATTTT
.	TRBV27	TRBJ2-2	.	CASSPGATGELFF	TGTGCCAGCAGCCCAGGGGCTACCGGGGAGCTGTTTTTT
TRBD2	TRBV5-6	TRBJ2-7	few	CASSWSGRPYEQYF	TGTGCCAGCAGCTGGTCCGGGAGGCCCTACGAGCAGTACTTC
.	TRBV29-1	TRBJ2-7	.	CSVEDQTGLSYEQYF	TGCAGCGTTGAAGATCAGACAGGTCTCTCCTACGAGCAGTACTTC
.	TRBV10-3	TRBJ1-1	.	CAISDPRAAEAFF	TGTGCCATCAGTGATCCGAGGGCAGCCGAAGCTTTCTTT
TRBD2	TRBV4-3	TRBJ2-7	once	CASSQETSGAYEQYF	TGCGCCAGCAGCCAAGAGACTAGCGGAGCCTACGAGCAGTACTTC
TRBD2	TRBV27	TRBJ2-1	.	CASSNRGRGNEQFF	TGTGCCAGCAGTAACCGAGGGAGGGGCAATGAGCAGTTCTTC
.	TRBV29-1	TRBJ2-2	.	CSVERSRGEVRGELFF	TGCAGCGTTGAAAGATCTCGAGGGGAGGTACGCGGGGAGCTGTTTTTT
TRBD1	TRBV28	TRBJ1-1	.	CASSRRGQDRNTEAFF	TGTGCCAGCAGCCGCCGAGGACAGGACAGAAACACTGAAGCTTTCTTT
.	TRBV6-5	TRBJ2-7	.	CASSFSLPGEPYEQYF	TGTGCCAGCAGTTTTTCGCTCCCCGGGGAACCCTACGAGCAGTACTTC
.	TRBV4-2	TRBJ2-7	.	CASSQDPGWHEQYF	TGTGCCAGCAGCCAAGATCCAGGGTGGCACGAGCAGTACTTC
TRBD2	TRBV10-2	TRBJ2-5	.	CASSEKLAAETQYF	TGCGCCAGCAGTGAGAAACTAGCGGCGGAGACCCAGTACTTC
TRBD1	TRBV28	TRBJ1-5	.	CASGSLVGQATQPQHF	TGTGCCAGCGGGTCTCTTGTGGGACAGGCGACTCAGCCCCAGCATTTT
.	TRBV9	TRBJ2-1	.	CASSGGADYNEQFF	TGTGCCAGCAGCGGTGGCGCGGACTACAATGAGCAGTTCTTC
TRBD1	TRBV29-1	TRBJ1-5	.	CSVEEWRTGSQPQHF	TGCAGCGTTGAAGAGTGGCGGACAGGGAGTCAGCCCCAGCATTTT
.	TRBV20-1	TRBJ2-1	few	CSLTGCNEQFF	TGCAGCCTAACGGGGTGCAATGAGCAGTTCTTC
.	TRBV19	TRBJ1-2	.	CASSIDGGGGYTF	TGTGCCAGTAGTATAGATGGAGGCGGGGGCTACACCTTC
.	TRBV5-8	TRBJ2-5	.	CASSSRPTGRETQYF	TGTGCCAGCAGCTCCCGGCCGACAGGGAGGGAGACCCAGTACTTC
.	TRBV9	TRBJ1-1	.	CASSVADRVGNTEAFF	TGTGCCAGCAGCGTAGCGGATCGGGTGGGGAACACTGAAGCTTTCTTT
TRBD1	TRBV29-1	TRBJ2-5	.	CSVGGGQGTQETQYF	TGCAGCGTTGGGGGGGGACAGGGGACTCAAGAGACCCAGTACTTC
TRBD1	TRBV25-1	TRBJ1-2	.	CASTRDRGYGYTF	TGTGCCAGTACAAGGGACAGAGGCTATGGCTACACCTTC
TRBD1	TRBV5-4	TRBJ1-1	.	CASSLFTLTGDTEAFF	TGTGCCAGCAGCTTATTTACCCTGACAGGGGACACTGAAGCTTTCTTT
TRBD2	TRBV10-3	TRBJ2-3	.	CAIRTGGPLIEDTQYF	TGTGCCATCAGAACGGGAGGCCCGTTAATAGAGGATACGCAGTATTTT
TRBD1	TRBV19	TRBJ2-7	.	CASSMRAHGQGKYEQYF	TGTGCCAGTAGTATGAGGGCTCACGGACAGGGAAAATACGAGCAGTACTTC
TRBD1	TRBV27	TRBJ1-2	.	CASSLPLTGVDGYTF	TGTGCCAGCAGTTTACCCCTGACAGGGGTGGATGGCTACACCTTC
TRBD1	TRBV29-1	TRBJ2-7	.	CSARGGTSSYEQYF	TGCAGCGCCCGAGGGGGCACCAGCTCCTACGAGCAGTACTTC
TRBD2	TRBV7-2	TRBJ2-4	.	CASSLESSGRGSTKNIQYF	TGTGCCAGCAGCTTAGAGTCTAGCGGGAGAGGGTCGACCAAAAACATTCAGTACTTC
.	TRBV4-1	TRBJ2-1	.	CASSQDRSSSYNEQFF	TGCGCCAGCAGCCAAGATCGGTCAAGCTCCTACAATGAGCAGTTCTTC
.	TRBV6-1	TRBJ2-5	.	CASSGTKTDGLQETQYF	TGTGCCAGCAGTGGGACCAAGACGGACGGACTCCAAGAGACCCAGTACTTC
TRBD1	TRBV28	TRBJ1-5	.	CASRKLGQGSQPQHF	TGTGCCAGCAGAAAGTTAGGACAGGGAAGTCAGCCCCAGCATTTT
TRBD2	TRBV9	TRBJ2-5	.	CASSVDLAGGEETQYF	TGTGCCAGCAGCGTAGATCTAGCGGGAGGGGAAGAGACCCAGTACTTC
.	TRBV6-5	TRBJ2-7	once	CASSYSQDTSSYEQYF	TGTGCCAGCAGTTACTCGCAGGATACAAGCTCCTACGAGCAGTACTTC
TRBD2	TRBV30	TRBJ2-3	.	CAWSVAGATDTQYF	TGTGCCTGGAGTGTTGCGGGAGCCACAGATACGCAGTATTTT
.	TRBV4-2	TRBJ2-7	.	CASSPSGGEQYF	TGTGCCAGCAGCCCCAGCGGAGGCGAGCAGTACTTC
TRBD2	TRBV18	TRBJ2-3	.	CASSPPSGSTDTQYF	TGTGCCAGCTCACCCCCTAGCGGCAGCACAGATACGCAGTATTTT
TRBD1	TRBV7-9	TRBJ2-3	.	CASTKTQGGNTDTQYF	TGTGCCAGCACCAAGACACAGGGGGGAAACACAGATACGCAGTATTTT
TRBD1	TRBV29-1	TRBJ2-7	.	CSVDSGTGTNLSSYEQYF	TGCAGCGTTGATTCTGGGACAGGGACTAACCTGAGCTCCTACGAGCAGTACTTC